What follows is one T cell receptor beta chain and its context. Its cognate antigen is unknown. This record belongs to a study of T cell clonotyping in hematopoietic cell transplantation. Overall study findings and caveats: Pathologically expanded recipient clonotypes increased progressively from day 30 to day 180 as diversity fell.

Assay used: immunoSEQ multiplex PCR; TCRdb lists only in-frame clones, some missing. Among some 35,000 clones, roughly 94% were seen once, and the ten largest hold about 1.6%. Time point denoted: recipient sample about 28 days before transplant, after cytoreduction. Trimming removed 6 bases at V and 6 bases at J, with 17 bases between. The germline gives CDR1 KGHSH, CDR2 LQKENI. The CDR3 is 14 residues long. The sample here was peripheral blood mononuclear cells, taken before stem cell transplant. This rearrangement joins TRBV18 to TRBJ1-2, with D uncertain. This TCR was sampled from a man between 40 and 49 years old with chronic myeloid leukemia. Some clones in this sample may be carry-over from other donors' samples. CDR3 bases: TGTGCCAGCTCGGGTCCCGGATCCGGGCATGGCTACACCTTC. Translating it yields CASSGPGSGHGYTF.